Following are 28 T cell receptor beta chains from one sample sequenced in a study of CD8 T cells in ankylosing spondylitis. Study outcomes and limitations: For ankylosing spondylitis blood, a TCR beta motif of 7 or 8 highly homologous variants appeared characteristic.

Each CDR3 protein is one row after TCRdb ran MiXCR on the 5' RACE reads. The sample consists of 250,000 to 350,000 distinct CDR3 sequences, 6.5% to 10% of them appearing once. No cognate antigen is known for these TCRs. The sequenced sample was blood, either unsorted or a sorted T cell fraction (not recorded which). The receptor source for this set is a male donor with ankylosing spondylitis.

This clonotype has at least ten counts. V is TRBV9 and J is TRBJ2-5, with a possible D match to TRBD1 (6 bases). The V and J ends lost 2 bases and 1 base respectively, with 12 bases between them. This CDR3 spans 15 amino acids. Germline V CDR1 and CDR2: SGDLS, YYNGEE. Here the CDR3 DNA reads TGTGCCAGCAGCGTCTCCGGGGACATCCAAGAGACCCAGTACTTC. It specifies CASSVSGDIQETQYF.

This clonotype was counted only a few times. This chain connects TRBV4-1 to TRBJ2-7; tentatively, D is TRBD2 (7 bases). The CDR3 runs 16 residues. Trimming removed 0 bases at V and 6 bases at J, with 18 bases between. The germline V gene has CDR1 MGHRA and CDR2 YSYEKL. The CDR3 is CASSQEWGGPLGEQYF. CDR3 nucleotides: TGCGCCAGCAGCCAAGAATGGGGGGGCCCACTCGGCGAGCAGTACTTC.

The chain couples TRBV5-1 to TRBJ2-7; weak D call: TRBD1 (6 bases). Germline assignment: CDR1 SGHRS and CDR2 YFSETQ. The CDR3 extends over 13 amino acids. Trimming took off 7 bases at V and 3 bases at J, with 14 bases between the two ends. Here the CDR3 reads CASRQVPNYEQYF. CDR3 sequence (DNA): TGCGCCAGCCGACAGGTGCCCAACTACGAGCAGTACTTC.

The chain recombines TRBV29-1 with TRBJ2-5, with D perhaps matching TRBD2 (5 bases). V gave up 6 bases and J gave up 1 base, with 15 bases separating them. The CDR3 covers 14 residues. CDR1 and CDR2 from the germline V gene are SQVTM and ANQGSEA. CDR3: CSVGPGGPQETQYF. The CDR3 DNA reads as TGCAGCGTAGGACCTGGAGGACCCCAAGAGACCCAGTACTTC.

The chain recombines TRBV2 with TRBJ2-2; 8 bases align to TRBD1. Trimming cost V 5 bases and J 2 bases; bases outside gene matches: 4. This CDR3 region has 15 residues. Germline loops: CDR1 SNHLY, CDR2 FYNNEI. CDR3 residues: CASSQDRANTGELFF. The CDR3 region has the DNA TGTGCCAGCAGTCAGGACAGGGCTAACACCGGGGAGCTGTTTTTT.

This clonotype came up many times. The V gene is TRBV7-8, the J gene TRBJ2-7; D is unclear. V lost 5 bases and J lost 4, with 6 bases in between. The germline V gene encodes CDR1 SGHVS and CDR2 FQNEAQ. This CDR3 comprises 11 residues. CDR3: CASSQEYEQYF. CDR3 in DNA: TGTGCCAGCAGCCAGGAATACGAGCAGTACTTC.

In this sample, this clonotype turned up a few times. V gene TRBV29-1 combines with J gene TRBJ2-7, with TRBD1 matching over 9 bases. The CDR3 runs 12 residues. CDR1 SQVTM and CDR2 ANQGSEA come from the germline V gene. The J segment lost 4 bases and the V segment lost 7 bases, leaving 5 bases of the junction unmatched. CDR3 protein: CSAGTGIYEQYF. Written as DNA, the CDR3 is TGCAGCGCCGGGACAGGGATTTACGAGCAGTACTTC.

This clonotype came up many times. V is TRBV7-9 and J is TRBJ1-6; D gene uncertain. The CDR3 is 13 amino acids. The V end was cut by 5 bases, the J end by 8 bases, with 10 bases between. Germline loops: CDR1 SEHNR, CDR2 FQNEAQ (reference sequence). The DNA for the CDR3 is TGTGCCAGCAGCCTATCCGGGGATTCACCCCTCCACTTT. Its protein is CASSLSGDSPLHF.

This clonotype was detected a few times. The chain joins TRBV24-1 to TRBJ2-1; D may correspond to TRBD1 or TRBD2 (5 bases each). Germline assignment: CDR1 KGHDR and CDR2 SFDVKD. CDR3 size: 16 residues. V gave up 6 bases and J gave up 0 bases, with 14 bases separating them. The CDR3 protein is CATSRDRLSSYNEQFF. The DNA for the CDR3 is TGTGCCACCAGTCGGGACCGCCTGAGCTCCTACAATGAGCAGTTCTTC.

The chain joins TRBV15 to TRBJ2-5, with a tentative D call TRBD2 (7 bases). Germline V gene data show CDR1 as LNHNV and CDR2 as YYDKDF (reference sequence). Trimming took 8 bases from V and 5 from J, leaving 15 bases between them. The CDR3 is 13 residues long. CDR3 bases: TGTGCCACCTCACGGGGGGCGGTGGAGACCCAGTACTTC. Protein: CATSRGAVETQYF.

The V and J genes are TRBV4-1 and TRBJ2-3; TRBD2 is a possible D gene (5 bases). Germline CDR1 is MGHRA and CDR2 is YSYEKL. V was clipped by 4 bases and J by 3 bases, with 17 bases between them. CDR3 length: 16 amino acids. CDR3 in DNA: TGCGCCAGCAGCCCCCGTCCCTATGGGAGAACAGATACGCAGTATTTT. It is translated as CASSPRPYGRTDTQYF.

The rearrangement uses TRBV12-3 or TRBV12-4 and TRBJ2-1, with 8 nucleotides matching TRBD2. The CDR3 has 16 residues. The J segment lost 3 bases and the V segment lost 6 bases, leaving 10 bases of the junction unmatched. Here the CDR3 reads CASRQPWTSYYNEQFF. Here the CDR3 DNA reads TGTGCCAGCAGACAGCCCTGGACTAGCTACTACAATGAGCAGTTCTTC.

The table lists this clonotype with a few counts. The chain links TRBV19 to TRBJ2-1, with TRBD2 matching 9 bases. There are 15 residues in the CDR3. CDR1 and CDR2 from the germline V gene are LNHDA and SQIVND (reference sequence). The ends lost 3 bases at V and 8 bases at J; junction bases unmatched: 8. CDR3 sequence reads: CASSMRGLAAHEQFF. DNA for the CDR3: TGTGCCAGTAGTATGAGGGGACTAGCCGCACATGAGCAGTTCTTC.

The table lists this clonotype with many counts. V and J are TRBV7-2 and TRBJ2-7; 7 bases align to TRBD2. Germline V gene lookup returns CDR1 SGHTA and CDR2 FQGNSA. This CDR3 contains 15 residues. V lost 5 bases and J lost 4; bases outside the gene matches: 11. The CDR3 loop is CASSAFGRVGYEQYF. The CDR3 DNA is TGTGCCAGCAGCGCTTTTGGGAGGGTTGGATACGAGCAGTACTTC.

The V call is TRBV5-1, the J call TRBJ1-6, with D perhaps TRBD1 (6 bases). Trimming cost V 4 bases and J 8 bases, with 19 bases left between them. Germline V gives CDR1 SGHRS, CDR2 YFSETQ. The CDR3 length is 16 residues. The CDR3: CASSPQGSSRDSPLHF. CDR3 nucleotides: TGCGCCAGCAGCCCGCAGGGGTCAAGCAGGGATTCACCCCTCCACTTT. Together with reference TRBV5-1 and TRBJ1-6, the CDR3 gives the full variable domain: KAGVTQTPRYLIKTRGQQVTLSCSPISGHRSVSWYQQTPGQGLQFLFEYFSETQRNKGNFPGRFSGRQFSNSRSEMNVSTLELGDSALYLCASSPQGSSRDSPLHFGNGTRLTVT.

This clonotype has ten or more counts. The chain carries TRBV6-2 or TRBV6-3 and TRBJ2-2; D is tentatively TRBD1 or TRBD2 (5 bases each). This CDR3 region has 17 residues. V was clipped by 6 bases and J by 6 bases, with 23 bases between them. CDR1 MNHEY and CDR2 SVGEGT come from the germline V gene. CDR3: CASSRPPGPERSGELFF. The CDR3 nucleotides read TGTGCCAGCAGCCGCCCCCCGGGACCCGAAAGATCCGGGGAGCTGTTTTTT.

This sequence joins TRBV5-1 and TRBJ2-6; a possible D gene is TRBD1 (6 bases). Germline CDR1 reads SGHRS; CDR2 reads YFSETQ. This CDR3 contains 17 residues. The V gene lost 4 bases and the J gene lost 0 bases, with 14 bases spanning the gap. The CDR3 sequence is CASSGGRTTSGANVLTF. CDR3 coding DNA: TGCGCCAGCAGCGGGGGCAGAACCACCTCTGGGGCCAACGTCCTGACTTTC.

This chain links TRBV7-9 with TRBJ2-1, with 14 bases fitting TRBD2. The CDR3 extends over 16 amino acids. V gave up 5 bases and J gave up 7 bases; unmatched junction bases: 7. Germline CDR1 and CDR2: SEHNR and FQNEAQ (reference sequence). CDR3 nucleotides: TGTGCCAGCAGCGCCCGGACTAGCGGGAGGTTGAATGAGCAGTTCTTC. Its translation: CASSARTSGRLNEQFF. The full variable domain, with the rest looked up from reference TRBV7-9 and TRBJ2-1, is DTGVSQNPRHKITKRGQNVTFRCDPISEHNRLYWYRQTLGQGPEFLTYFQNEAQLEKSRLLSDRFSAERPKGSFSTLEIQRTEQGDSAMYLCASSARTSGRLNEQFFGPGTRLTVL.

In this sample, this clonotype turned up many times. The chain employs TRBV12-5 and TRBJ2-1; 9 bases agree with TRBD2. This CDR3 has 13 amino acids. V trimming: 11 bases; J trimming: 3 bases; junction bases outside the gene matches: 5. Looked up from germline, CDR1 is LGHNT and CDR2 is FRNRAP. For the CDR3, the DNA is TGTGCTTTGGCTAGCGGGGACTACAATGAGCAGTTCTTC. It encodes CALASGDYNEQFF.

This clonotype was found many times. This rearrangement joins TRBV7-9 to TRBJ1-4; D ambiguous. The CDR3 sequence is 10 residues long. Trimming cost V 11 bases and J 6 bases, with 7 bases left between them. CDR1 is SEHNR, CDR2 FQNEAQ, per germline (reference sequence). The chain's CDR3 is CAGYYEKLFF. CDR3 nucleotide sequence: TGTGCCGGTTATTATGAAAAACTGTTTTTT.

Only a few counts were recorded for this clonotype. The genes are TRBV7-9 and TRBJ1-1, with 11 positions matching TRBD1. There are 16 residues in the CDR3. Trimming at V came to 1 base and at J to 11 bases, leaving 12 bases not matched to a gene. The germline V gene has CDR1 SEHNR and CDR2 FQNEAQ (reference sequence). The CDR3 nucleotides read TGTGCCAGCAGCTTAGGAATCGGACAGGGGGCTTCGGTGGCTTTCTTT. Translation gives CASSLGIGQGASVAFF.

The rearrangement uses TRBV20-1 and TRBJ1-5; TRBD1 matches 11 bases. The CDR3 contains 14 residues. The V and J ends lost 2 bases and 6 bases, in that order; junction bases with no gene match: 3. The germline CDR1 and CDR2 sequences are DFQATT and SNEGSKA (reference sequence). CDR3 region: CSARRDRGSQPQHF. As DNA, the CDR3 is TGCAGTGCTAGACGGGACAGGGGGAGTCAGCCCCAGCATTTT.

This clonotype was counted a few times. CDR3 residues: CATRGGDVNQPQHF. In nucleotides, the CDR3 is TGTGCCACCAGGGGCGGGGACGTCAATCAGCCCCAGCATTTT. This chain links TRBV24-1 with TRBJ1-5; D possibly corresponds to TRBD1 (5 bases). This CDR3 has 14 residues. V shed 7 bases and J shed 3 bases, with 12 bases lying between them. Germline CDR1 and CDR2: KGHDR and SFDVKD.

V gene TRBV2 combines with J gene TRBJ1-4; no definite D call. V was clipped by 2 bases and J by 13 bases, with 8 bases between them. The CDR3 spans 11 residues. In germline, CDR1 is SNHLY, CDR2 FYNNEI. The CDR3, as DNA: TGTGCCAGCAGTGAAACGGCAGTACTGTTTTTT. Protein: CASSETAVLFF.

In its sample, this clonotype was seen many times. The chain joins TRBV6-1 to TRBJ1-6; 10 nucleotides match TRBD1. CDR1 is MNHNS and CDR2 is SASEGT in the germline V gene. This CDR3 has 14 residues. V was pared by 8 bases and J by 10 bases, with 8 bases of the junction left unmatched. The DNA of the CDR3 is TGTGCCAGCGAGTCCGGGACAGGGGAATCACCCCTCCACTTT. Translation: CASESGTGESPLHF.

This chain joins TRBV4-3 and TRBJ2-3, with TRBD2 matching 10 bases. The CDR3 contains 14 residues. Germline trimming cut 3 bases from V and 4 bases from J; bases unmatched to any gene: 1. The germline gives CDR1 LGHNA, CDR2 YSLEER. As DNA, the CDR3 is TGCGCCAGCAGCCATGGACTAGCGGCAGATACGCAGTATTTT. Translating gives CASSHGLAADTQYF.

This clonotype occurred a few times. This chain connects TRBV7-3 to TRBJ2-7, with 7 nucleotides matching TRBD2. Losses at the gene ends were 5 bases for V and 6 bases for J; bases not matched to a gene: 4. CDR1 SGHTA and CDR2 FQGTGA come from the germline V gene. The CDR3 consists of 12 residues. Here the CDR3 reads CASSPSGGEQYF. The CDR3 nucleotides read TGTGCCAGCAGCCCATCGGGGGGCGAGCAGTACTTC.

Ten or more counts support this clonotype. The genes are TRBV10-3 and TRBJ2-5; D is possibly TRBD1 or TRBD2 (6 bases each). This CDR3 comprises 13 residues. V was cut by 7 bases and J by 3 bases, with 12 bases left in between. Germline CDR1 and CDR2: ENHRY and SYGVKD. CDR3 in DNA: TGTGCCATCACCCCCGGGGGCGAAGAGACCCAGTACTTC. Translated, it gives CAITPGGEETQYF.